The 20 T cell receptor beta chains in this list originate from one sample, sequenced in a study of control samples from healthy donors and cancer patients. The table came from immunoSEQ multiplex PCR; TCRdb's copy has only in-frame clones and leaves some out. The sample has approximately 82,000 clones; more than 85% are singletons. Sequenced: PBMCs. These receptors were collected from a woman aged 35 to 49 with lung cancer.

V gene TRBV27 combines with J gene TRBJ2-1, with 11 bases lining up with TRBD2. Germline CDR1 MNHEY, CDR2 SMNVEV (reference sequence). The CDR3 totals 15 residues. V lost 6 bases, J lost 5 bases, and 6 bases stayed unmatched. CDR3 sequence reads: CASRSLAGVNNEQFF. The CDR3 DNA sequence: TGTGCCAGCAGGTCACTAGCGGGGGTGAACAATGAGCAGTTCTTC.

The count of this clone is one. The CDR3 DNA reads as TGCGCCAGCAGCTTGGACGGATCCTCTAACTATGGCTACACCTTC. Its protein is CASSLDGSSNYGYTF. The gene calls are TRBV5-1 and TRBJ1-2; no clear D gene. The CDR3 sequence is 15 residues long. Germline assignment: CDR1 SGHRS and CDR2 YFSETQ. The V and J ends lost 0 bases and 0 bases respectively, with 9 bases between them.

This clone has only one observation. The CDR3 DNA is TGTGCCAGTAGACAGGGGGCCCTCATGAACACTGAAGCTTTCTTT. Translating it yields CASRQGALMNTEAFF. The chain uses TRBV19 and TRBJ1-1; 9 bases line up with TRBD1. The CDR3 spans 15 residues. V shed 6 bases and J 0 bases; nucleotides not matched to a gene: 5. From germline, CDR1 is LNHDA and CDR2 SQIVND (reference sequence).

The chain employs TRBV5-1 and TRBJ2-1; D possibly uses TRBD1 or TRBD2 (5 bases each). Germline V gene lookup returns CDR1 SGHRS and CDR2 YFSETQ. Trimming removed 7 bases from V and 6 bases from J, with 17 bases in between. CDR3 length equals 14 residues. The CDR3 loop is CASEGTGAPNEQFF. CDR3 bases: TGCGCCAGCGAAGGGACCGGGGCCCCCAATGAGCAGTTCTTC.

This sequence joins TRBV6-5 and TRBJ2-1; tentatively, D is TRBD2 (7 bases). The CDR3 runs 16 residues. Between the trimmed V and J ends, which lost 0 bases and 6 bases, there was a span of 15 bases. Looked up from germline, CDR1 is MNHEY and CDR2 is SVGAGI. In DNA, the CDR3 is TGTGCCAGCAGTTACTCGACTGTGGGGGGGCGCAATGAGCAGTTCTTC. It specifies CASSYSTVGGRNEQFF.

V is TRBV15 and J is TRBJ1-1; D is undetermined. With 1 base removed from V and 5 bases from J, the gap between germline ends came to 11 bases. This CDR3 is 14 amino acids long. Germline V lookup: CDR1 LNHNV, CDR2 YYDKDF (reference sequence). The CDR3 spells CATSRGGVGTEAFF. For the CDR3, the DNA is TGTGCCACCAGCAGAGGGGGAGTGGGGACTGAAGCTTTCTTT. Full variable domain (rest looked up from reference TRBV15 and TRBJ1-1): DAMVIQNPRYQVTQFGKPVTLSCSQTLNHNVMYWYQQKSSQAPKLLFHYYDKDFNNEADTPDNFQSRRPNTSFCFLDIRSPGLGDTAMYLCATSRGGVGTEAFFGQGTRLTVV.

J is TRBJ2-1 and V is TRBV3-1 (or the pseudogene TRBV3-2), with D hard to call. The CDR3 is made up of 14 amino acids. Germline V CDR1 and CDR2: LGHDT, YNNKEL (reference sequence). V lost 1 base, J lost 11 bases, and 15 bases lay in between. This chain's CDR3 is CASSQGRQANKQFF. As DNA, the CDR3 is TGTGCCAGCAGCCAAGGGCGGCAGGCTAACAAGCAGTTCTTC.

CDR3 region: CASSPRDRSSPLHF. CDR3 nucleotides: TGTGCCAGCAGCCCACGGGACAGGTCTTCACCCCTCCACTTT. The chain has TRBV7-9 and TRBJ1-6; 8 nucleotides align to TRBD1. CDR3 length equals 14 residues. Germline V gene sequence: CDR1 SEHNR, CDR2 FQNEAQ (reference sequence). The J segment lost 9 bases and the V segment lost 5 bases, leaving 6 bases of the junction unmatched. Looking up the rest from reference TRBV7-9 and TRBJ1-6 gives the full variable domain: DTGVSQNPRHKITKRGQNVTFRCDPISEHNRLYWYRQTLGQGPEFLTYFQNEAQLEKSRLLSDRFSAERPKGSFSTLEIQRTEQGDSAMYLCASSPRDRSSPLHFGNGTRLTVT.

This chain connects TRBV7-9 to TRBJ2-7, with D tentatively TRBD2 (5 bases). Per germline, CDR1 SEHNR and CDR2 FQNEAQ (reference sequence). The CDR3 is 14 residues long. The V end was cut by 2 bases, the J end by 3 bases, with 11 bases between. CDR3 sequence reads: CASSLRGLGYEQYF. In DNA form, the CDR3 reads TGTGCCAGCAGCTTACGAGGGTTGGGCTACGAGCAGTACTTC.

The sample holds a few counts of this clone. The chain couples TRBV7-9 to TRBJ1-6; D might be TRBD1 (5 bases). The CDR3 contains 16 residues. CDR1 is SEHNR and CDR2 is FQNEAQ in the germline V gene (reference sequence). Trimming took off 5 bases at V and 6 bases at J, with 17 bases between the two ends. The CDR3 DNA reads TGTGCCAGCAGCCAATGGGACCAAGTTCCTAATTCACCCCTCCACTTT. This gives the protein CASSQWDQVPNSPLHF.

The CDR3 DNA is TGTGCCAGCAGCTTCGATCCCCGGACAGGGGGCACTGAAGCTTTCTTT. Amino acids: CASSFDPRTGGTEAFF. This chain links TRBV7-9 with TRBJ1-1; TRBD1 matches 10 bases. The CDR3 consists of 16 residues. Trimming took 3 bases from V and 4 from J; bases not matched to a gene: 8. Germline V CDR1 and CDR2: SEHNR, FQNEAQ (reference sequence).

Regarding this clone: At the DNA level, this CDR3 is encoded by other sequences in the same sample as well. J is TRBJ2-7 and V is TRBV7-3; 7 bases align to TRBD2. Germline CDR1 reads SGHTA; CDR2 reads FQGTGA. Trimming cost V 6 bases and J 2 bases; bases outside gene matches: 4. CDR3 size: 13 residues. This chain's CDR3 is CASSLAGAYEQYF. CDR3 nucleotide sequence: TGTGCCAGCAGTCTGGCGGGGGCCTACGAGCAGTACTTC.

Worth noting for this clone: At one end the junction does not follow the germline gene, possibly because of a read error. V and J are TRBV4-1 and TRBJ1-1; no reliable D call. The CDR3 extends over 11 amino acids. Germline V CDR1 and CDR2: MGHRA, YSYEKL. CDR3 bases: TGCGCCAACAGCCAGGACACTGAAGCTTTCTTT. It encodes CANSQDTEAFF.

As concerns this clone: At one boundary the junction diverges from the germline segment, which might be a read error. V usage is TRBV29-1 and J usage is TRBJ2-2, with a possible D match to TRBD2 (5 bases). The CDR3 loop spans 12 amino acids. The germline V gene has CDR1 SQVTM and CDR2 ANQGSEA. CDR3 in DNA: TGCAGCGTTGAGATGCGGCGCCGGGGAGCTGTTTTT. Amino acid sequence: CSVEMRRRGAVF.

The genes are TRBV6-5 and TRBJ1-1; no definite D call. The germline V gene has CDR1 MNHEY and CDR2 SVGAGI. Trimming pared 4 bases from V and 10 bases from J, leaving 13 bases between. The CDR3 loop spans 12 amino acids. The CDR3 nucleotides are TGTGCCAGCAGTTCAGGAGGACGAGGAGCTTTCTTT. Translation: CASSSGGRGAFF.

The V call is TRBV4-1, the J call TRBJ1-1, with 9 bases aligning to TRBD1. The CDR3 has 17 amino acids. The V gene end was trimmed by 1 base and the J gene end by 2 bases; junction bases not matched to a gene: 8. Looked up from germline, CDR1 is MGHRA and CDR2 is YSYEKL. CDR3 nucleotides: TGCGCCAGCAGCCAAGTCCCCGGGACAGGGCTAAACACTGAAGCTTTCTTT. Encoded protein: CASSQVPGTGLNTEAFF.

The gene calls are TRBV24-1 and TRBJ2-1, with TRBD2 matching over 11 bases. Trimming took 4 bases from V and 8 from J; bases not matched to a gene: 6. Germline lookup yields CDR1 KGHDR and CDR2 SFDVKD. The CDR3 length is 15 residues. This CDR3 is CATSEGVAGGHEQFF. For the CDR3, the DNA is TGTGCCACCAGTGAAGGGGTAGCGGGGGGGCATGAGCAGTTCTTC.

The chain is built from TRBV5-1 and TRBJ1-5; D is unresolved. CDR3 length equals 13 residues. Trimming removed 4 bases from V and 4 bases from J, with 9 bases in between. Germline CDR1 and CDR2: SGHRS and YFSETQ. The CDR3 DNA is TGCGCCAGCAGCCCGGTCCCGAATCAGCCCCAGCATTTT. Residues: CASSPVPNQPQHF.

The rearrangement links TRBV5-1 to TRBJ1-2, with 8 bases matching TRBD1. The CDR3 totals 14 residues. CDR1 and CDR2 from the germline V gene are SGHRS and YFSETQ. The junction had 4 bases not matched to a gene; V was cut back by 4 bases and J by 2 bases. CDR3 loop: CASSLRTGNYGYTF. Here the CDR3 DNA reads TGCGCCAGCAGCCTAAGGACAGGGAACTATGGCTACACCTTC.

The chain is built from TRBV7-3 and TRBJ1-1; 7 positions agree with TRBD1. J lost 5 bases, V lost 5 bases, and 8 bases had no gene match. CDR1 is SGHTA and CDR2 is FQGTGA in the germline V gene. The CDR3 contains 14 residues. The CDR3 loop reads CASSPDRLGTEAFF. The CDR3 coding sequence is TGTGCCAGCAGCCCGGACAGGCTCGGAACTGAAGCTTTCTTT.